Listed here is a single TCR beta chain. Its antigen is unknown. This specimen belongs to a study of cytomegalovirus exposure and HLA in healthy donors. Regarding the study as a whole: Later analysis suggested most CMV-associated TCR beta chains were HLA-restricted. In the analysis, some V segments, TRBV6-2 and TRBV6-3 included, were excluded as indistinguishable.

This CDR3 region has 15 residues. Germline V gene data show CDR1 as ENHRY and CDR2 as SYGVKD. The V end lost 6 bases, the J end lost 7 bases, and 21 bases lay between the germline ends. 13 Jbeta primers and 60 Vbeta primers were used for the PCR. Assay: immunoSEQ multiplex PCR; the TCRdb copy retains only in-frame clones and omits some. The table shows some 120,000 clones, with around 80% occurring only once. This TCR derives from a man aged 50-59 years in good health and CMV-seronegative. The rearrangement uses TRBV10-3 and TRBJ1-1; TRBD1 is a possible D gene (6 bases). Material for sequencing was PBMCs. CDR3 protein: CAIRDVQGRANEAFF. The DNA for the CDR3 is TGTGCCATCAGGGATGTACAGGGTCGCGCAAATGAAGCTTTCTTT.